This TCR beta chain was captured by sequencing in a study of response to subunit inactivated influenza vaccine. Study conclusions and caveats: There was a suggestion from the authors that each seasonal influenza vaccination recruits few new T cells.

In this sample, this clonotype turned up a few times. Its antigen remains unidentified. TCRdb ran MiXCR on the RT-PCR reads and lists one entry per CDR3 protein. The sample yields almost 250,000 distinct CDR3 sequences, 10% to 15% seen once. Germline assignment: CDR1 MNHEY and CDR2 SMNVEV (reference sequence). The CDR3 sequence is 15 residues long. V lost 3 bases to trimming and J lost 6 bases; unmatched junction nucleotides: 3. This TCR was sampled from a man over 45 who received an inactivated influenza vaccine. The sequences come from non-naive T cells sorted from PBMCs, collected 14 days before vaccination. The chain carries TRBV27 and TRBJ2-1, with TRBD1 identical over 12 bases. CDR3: CASSFWGQGANEQFF. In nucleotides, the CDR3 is TGTGCCAGCAGTTTTTGGGGACAGGGGGCCAATGAGCAGTTCTTC.